This is a list of T cell receptor beta chains from one sample in a study of blood T cells in healthy people across ages. TCRdb independently ran MiXCR on the 5' RACE reads; one entry per CDR3 protein. This sample has around 1,000,000 distinct CDR3 sequences, with roughly two fifths found just once. Sequenced sample: blood. Receptors were obtained from a man in his late teens or twenties in good health. CDR3s leave out the opening cysteine and the closing phenylalanine or tryptophan. Each record gives: V gene, CDR3 protein.

TRBV7-6 | ASSPDTKTSEKLF
TRBV4-2 | ASSQDLSSEDTQY
TRBV29-1 | SVGDRGLAKNIQY
TRBV21-1 | ASSGMPQGAKTNEQY
TRBV14 | ASSQVFGTVYGYT
TRBV12-5 | ASGTGVLNTEAF
TRBV9 | ASSPRTGTDNYGYT
TRBV7-2 | ASSSRGHVSNTDTQY
TRBV9 | ASSVAWDTEAF
TRBV12-3/TRBV12-4 | ASSPRDKNEKLF
TRBV11-1 | ASSLDGEDRFDGYT
TRBV10-3 | AISNDRGTEKLF
TRBV7-2 | ASGVWGQRSYNEQF
TRBV20-1 | SAISGGAYEQF
TRBV3-1 | ASSQSRRAYEQY
TRBV7-9 | ASSLEADTQY
TRBV20-1 | SASRDQPQH
TRBV13 | ASSLPSGGAGDEQY
TRBV28 | ATGEGPLNYGYT
TRBV6-5 | ASSAPGDSPLH
TRBV29-1 | SASGRGYGYT
TRBV5-1 | ASSLEAAGNEQF
TRBV29-1 | SVELRDYEQY
TRBV6-1 | ASSEWGQGNGETQY
TRBV20-1 | SAKLREGTEAF
TRBV29-1 | SVWGRPNTEAF
TRBV20-1 | SARADGYSLYEQY
TRBV4-3 | ASSQDYLSGNTDTQY
TRBV4-3 | ASSPLGGQNTEAF
TRBV7-3 | ASSPSDRFGEKLF
TRBV6-2/TRBV6-3 | ASSPGQETQY
TRBV5-6 | ASSPERGYTEVF
TRBV20-1 | SARVDGRGNTEAF
TRBV30 | AGMGAHGYT
TRBV4-2 | ASSQPTSSYNEQF
TRBV6-6 | ASRKQGYEQY
TRBV29-1 | SVVETSGWETQY
TRBV3-1 | ASSLRLAGGTDEQF
TRBV5-1 | ASSLEGIQNEQF
TRBV29-1 | SVRQDLRREQY
TRBV3-1 | ASSQALYGYT
TRBV20-1 | SARASSGLEQF
TRBV7-3 | ASSFSDDTQY
TRBV4-1 | ASSQDPSTGETQY
TRBV29-1 | SAIGQGEGYGYT
TRBV10-3 | ATSERLMGDTQY
TRBV10-3 | ASKQSWGEETQY
TRBV19 | ASRGGVNYGYT
TRBV7-2 | ASSHNWETQY
TRBV24-1 | ATGEGDRAQETQY
TRBV25-1 | ASREGNYGYT
TRBV20-1 | SARTTASSVNEKLF
TRBV28 | ASSPTGNSQETQY
TRBV6-2/TRBV6-3 | ASNRRQGKETQY
TRBV12-3/TRBV12-4 | ASSLSTNKEQY
TRBV12-3/TRBV12-4 | ASSFSLVAF
TRBV4-2 | ASSQDMVGQGPYEQY
TRBV25-1 | ASSGWVIETQY
TRBV7-6 | ASSLGHNAPYEQY